The 20 T cell receptor beta chains listed next were all sequenced from one sample in a study of T cells in Graves' hyperthyroidism and ophthalmopathy. TCR beta CDR3 regions were amplified from RNA. TCR CDR3 underwent first-round RT-PCR with the HTBI primer set. MiXCR, applied by TCRdb to the multiplex PCR reads, yields one record per CDR3 protein. Of hundreds of thousands of distinct CDR3 sequences in the sample, 15% to 17% were seen once. Sequencing was done on a sample of blood. Every receptor here comes from a young woman with Graves' hyperthyroidism.

In its sample, this clonotype was seen many times. V usage is TRBV28 and J usage is TRBJ1-4, with D possibly matching TRBD1 (5 bases). CDR1 is MDHEN and CDR2 is SYDVKM in the germline V gene. Between the trimmed V and J ends, which lost 5 bases and 0 bases, there was a span of 10 bases. The CDR3 extends over 15 amino acids. CDR3 sequence: CASSLGESTNEKLFF. CDR3 sequence (DNA): TGTGCCAGCAGTCTAGGGGAGTCAACTAATGAAAAACTGTTTTTT. Together with reference TRBV28 and TRBJ1-4, the CDR3 gives the full variable domain: DVKVTQSSRYLVKRTGEKVFLECVQDMDHENMFWYRQDPGLGLRLIYFSYDVKMKEKGDIPEGYSVSREKKERFSLILESASTNQTSMYLCASSLGESTNEKLFFGSGTQLSVL.

The V gene is TRBV5-1, the J gene TRBJ1-1; D is uncertain. From germline, CDR1 is SGHRS and CDR2 YFSETQ. V lost 3 bases and J lost 2, with 11 bases in between. This CDR3 has 14 residues. CDR3 loop: CASSSLAGNTEAFF. For the CDR3, the DNA is TGCGCCAGCAGCTCCCTTGCGGGAAACACTGAAGCTTTCTTT. The entire variable domain, with the rest obtained from reference TRBV5-1 and TRBJ1-1, is as follows: KAGVTQTPRYLIKTRGQQVTLSCSPISGHRSVSWYQQTPGQGLQFLFEYFSETQRNKGNFPGRFSGRQFSNSRSEMNVSTLELGDSALYLCASSSLAGNTEAFFGQGTRLTVV.

This clonotype has a count of ten or more. The rearrangement joins TRBV20-1 to TRBJ2-3, with 10 bases identical to TRBD2. The CDR3 is 15 residues long. V lost 4 bases, J lost 3 bases, and 7 bases stayed unmatched. CDR1 is DFQATT, CDR2 SNEGSKA, per germline (reference sequence). In DNA form, the CDR3 reads TGCAGTGCTACTCGACTAGCGGGCCTAACAGATACGCAGTATTTT. Residues: CSATRLAGLTDTQYF.

The table lists this clonotype with many counts. This chain connects TRBV2 to TRBJ2-1, with 8 bases matching TRBD2. Germline CDR1 is SNHLY and CDR2 is FYNNEI. The length of the CDR3 is 15 residues. V gave up 6 bases and J gave up 8 bases; unmatched junction bases: 12. DNA for the CDR3: TGTGCCAGCAGCTACGGGACTAGTATACGCGATGAGCAGTTCTTC. Translated, it gives CASSYGTSIRDEQFF.

This clonotype was recorded a few times. The J gene is TRBJ2-1, the V gene TRBV4-1; 9 nucleotides align to TRBD2. Looked up from germline, CDR1 is MGHRA and CDR2 is YSYEKL. V lost 1 base to trimming and J lost 7 bases; unmatched junction nucleotides: 11. The CDR3 spans 17 residues. The CDR3: CASSQAVSGREKNEQFF. The CDR3 coding sequence is TGCGCCAGCAGCCAAGCAGTTAGCGGGAGAGAAAAGAATGAGCAGTTCTTC.

This clonotype was seen repeatedly, ten times or more. This chain links TRBV27 with TRBJ2-1, with 8 positions matching TRBD2. In germline, CDR1 is MNHEY, CDR2 SMNVEV (reference sequence). V gave up 0 bases and J gave up 3 bases; unmatched junction bases: 7. The CDR3 is 17 residues long. CDR3 DNA sequence: TGTGCCAGCAGTTTATCGAATCGGGGGGGAGGCTACAATGAGCAGTTCTTC. Its translation is CASSLSNRGGGYNEQFF.

Many counts were recorded for this clonotype. This chain connects TRBV6-1 to TRBJ1-5; 10 bases match TRBD1. The V gene end was trimmed by 6 bases and the J gene end by 8 bases; junction bases not matched to a gene: 7. The CDR3 is made up of 14 amino acids. Per the germline V gene, CDR1 is MNHNS and CDR2 is SASEGT. In DNA form, the CDR3 reads TGTGCCAGCAGCTTGACAGGGGGCGTGGAGCCCCAGCATTTT. Encoded protein: CASSLTGGVEPQHF.

The chain combines TRBV28 with TRBJ2-1; D unresolved. V dropped 5 bases and J dropped 4 bases, with 12 bases sitting between them. Germline V CDR1 and CDR2: MDHEN, SYDVKM. The CDR3 spans 14 residues. CDR3 DNA sequence: TGTGCCAGCAGTGGAATGGCGATATACAATGAGCAGTTCTTC. Its protein is CASSGMAIYNEQFF.

This clonotype was recorded at least ten times. This chain links TRBV3-1 with TRBJ2-1, with TRBD1 matching 9 bases. CDR1 is LGHDT and CDR2 is YNNKEL in the germline V gene (reference sequence). This CDR3 has 15 amino acids. V shed 3 bases, J shed 9 bases, and the junction held 9 bases outside the gene matches. The CDR3 nucleotides are TGTGCCAGCAGCCACGGGACAGGGTACATCGGTGAGCAGTTCTTC. Protein sequence: CASSHGTGYIGEQFF.

This clonotype has at least ten counts. This sequence joins TRBV28 and TRBJ2-7, with 9 positions matching TRBD2. With V trimmed by 6 bases and J by 1 base, 13 bases remained unmatched. Germline V CDR1 and CDR2: MDHEN, SYDVKM. The CDR3 spans 17 residues. The CDR3 protein is CASSPGSVSGGSYEQYF. The CDR3 bases are TGTGCCAGCAGCCCCGGTTCCGTAAGCGGGGGGTCCTACGAGCAGTACTTC. The full variable domain, rest sourced from reference TRBV28 and TRBJ2-7, is DVKVTQSSRYLVKRTGEKVFLECVQDMDHENMFWYRQDPGLGLRLIYFSYDVKMKEKGDIPEGYSVSREKKERFSLILESASTNQTSMYLCASSPGSVSGGSYEQYFGPGTRLTVT.

This clonotype has at least ten counts. This chain uses TRBV5-8 with TRBJ1-2; 8 nucleotides line up with TRBD1. CDR1 and CDR2 from the germline V gene are SGHTS and YDEGEE. The CDR3 is made up of 15 amino acids. With 0 bases clipped from V and 3 bases from J, the junction kept 4 bases outside the gene matches. For the CDR3, the DNA is TGTGCCAGCAGCTTGGGTGACAGGGGATACTATGGCTACACCTTC. Amino acids: CASSLGDRGYYGYTF.

This clonotype was recorded at least ten times. V usage is TRBV11-3 and J usage is TRBJ2-3, with D possibly being TRBD1 or TRBD2 (5 bases each). This CDR3 comprises 17 residues. Trimming removed 8 bases at V and 0 bases at J, with 21 bases between. CDR1 SGHNT and CDR2 YENEEA come from the germline V gene. The CDR3 here is CASAPAKGTHSTDTQYF. The CDR3 DNA reads TGTGCCAGCGCCCCCGCGAAGGGGACCCATAGCACAGATACGCAGTATTTT.

V and J are TRBV3-1 and TRBJ2-5; 13 positions match TRBD2. The CDR3 loop spans 14 amino acids. Germline V gene lookup returns CDR1 LGHDT and CDR2 YNNKEL (reference sequence). The V gene end was trimmed by 4 bases and the J gene end by 6 bases; junction bases not matched to a gene: 2. The CDR3 sequence is CASSPGLAGQTQYF. In nucleotides, the CDR3 is TGTGCCAGCAGCCCGGGACTAGCGGGACAGACCCAGTACTTC.

V gene TRBV12-3 or TRBV12-4 combines with J gene TRBJ1-5; 9 bases are shared with TRBD1. The CDR3 is 14 amino acids. The junction had 4 bases not matched to a gene; V was cut back by 4 bases and J by 6 bases. The CDR3 here is CASSSTGGFQPQHF. The CDR3 DNA reads TGTGCCAGCAGTTCGACAGGGGGTTTTCAGCCCCAGCATTTT.

There are many counts of this clonotype. The rearrangement links TRBV6-1 to TRBJ2-3; a weak D match, TRBD1 (7 bases). The CDR3 length is 18 residues. Trimming left V 6 bases short and J 2 bases short, with 24 bases between. In germline, CDR1 is MNHNS, CDR2 SASEGT. CDR3 amino acids: CASRTGRITGALTDTQYF. The CDR3 coding sequence is TGTGCCAGCAGGACAGGGAGGATAACGGGGGCACTCACAGATACGCAGTATTTT.

The CDR3 DNA follows: TGTGCCAGCAGAGTAAGAGGGACCGAGCAGTACTTC. It specifies CASRVRGTEQYF. This chain uses TRBV6-1 with TRBJ2-7, with D perhaps assigned TRBD1 or TRBD2 (5 bases each). The CDR3 has 12 amino acids. Germline V gene lookup returns CDR1 MNHNS and CDR2 SASEGT. With 6 bases removed from V and 6 bases from J, the gap between germline ends came to 12 bases.

This clonotype was seen more than once but under ten times. The rearrangement links TRBV20-1 to TRBJ1-2; weak D call: TRBD1 (5 bases). Germline V gene lookup returns CDR1 DFQATT and CDR2 SNEGSKA (reference sequence). The CDR3 runs to 14 residues. Trimming took 0 bases from V and 8 from J, leaving 16 bases between them. The CDR3 region has the DNA TGCAGTGCTAGAGATTGGGAAGGGGTAGGCGGCTACACCTTC. Its protein product is CSARDWEGVGGYTF.

The rearrangement uses TRBV27 and TRBJ1-5; no reliable D call. Germline loops: CDR1 MNHEY, CDR2 SMNVEV (reference sequence). The CDR3 runs 15 residues. The ends were cut back, 6 bases at V and 3 bases at J, with 15 bases in the middle. The CDR3 region has the DNA TGTGCCAGCAGCCAAGACGCGGCCTTCAATCAGCCCCAGCATTTT. Encoded protein: CASSQDAAFNQPQHF.

V is TRBV6-1 and J is TRBJ2-1; D might be TRBD1 (5 bases). Between the trimmed V and J ends, which lost 7 bases and 6 bases, there was a span of 13 bases. The germline V gene encodes CDR1 MNHNS and CDR2 SASEGT. The CDR3 is 13 residues long. The DNA for the CDR3 is TGTGCCAGCAAGGACCCAAGGGGCAATGAGCAGTTCTTC. Translated: CASKDPRGNEQFF.

J is TRBJ2-7 and V is TRBV3-1, with D maybe TRBD2 (7 bases). The germline gives CDR1 LGHDT, CDR2 YNNKEL (reference sequence). Between the trimmed V and J ends, which lost 4 bases and 1 base, there was a span of 14 bases. The CDR3 totals 15 residues. In DNA form, the CDR3 reads TGTGCCAGCAGCCTGGTCGGGGGGCAGTCCTACGAGCAGTACTTC. It codes for CASSLVGGQSYEQYF.